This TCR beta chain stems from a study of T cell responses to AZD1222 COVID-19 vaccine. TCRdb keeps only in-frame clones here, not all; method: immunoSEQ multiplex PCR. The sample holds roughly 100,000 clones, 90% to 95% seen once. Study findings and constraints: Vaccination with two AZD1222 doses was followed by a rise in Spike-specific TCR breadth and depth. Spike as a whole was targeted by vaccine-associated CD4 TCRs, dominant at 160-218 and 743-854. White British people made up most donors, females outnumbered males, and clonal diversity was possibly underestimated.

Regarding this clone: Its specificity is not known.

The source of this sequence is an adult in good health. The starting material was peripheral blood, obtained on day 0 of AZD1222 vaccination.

The CDR3 sequence: CATSVQRGTGELFF. In DNA, the CDR3 is TGTGCCACCAGCGTTCAAAGGGGCACCGGGGAGCTGTTTTTT. The V and J genes are TRBV15 and TRBJ2-2, with a possible D match to TRBD1 (5 bases). V gave up 5 bases and J gave up 4 bases, with 11 bases separating them. Germline CDR1 is LNHNV and CDR2 is YYDKDF (reference sequence). The CDR3 has 14 amino acids.